One and the same sample provided the 26 T cell receptor beta chains below, sequenced in a study of monozygotic twins with inflammatory bowel disease. TCRdb re-called the 5' RACE reads; one entry per CDR3 protein, DNA not given. The sample includes some 150,000 distinct CDR3 sequences. The specimen was blood. Source of these receptors: a human donor with ulcerative colitis or Crohn's disease, or a healthy co-twin of an affected twin (not recorded which).

V gene TRBV5-6 combines with J gene TRBJ2-2. Germline values: CDR1 SGHDT, CDR2 YYEEEE. The CDR3 spans 12 residues. The CDR3: CASSLGGEELFF. The full variable domain, rest sourced from reference TRBV5-6 and TRBJ2-2, is DAGVTQSPTHLIKTRGQQVTLRCSPKSGHDTVSWYQQALGQGPQFIFQYYEEEERQRGNFPDRFSGHQFPNYSSELNVNALLLGDSALYLCASSLGGEELFFGEGSRLTVL.

The chain is built from TRBV7-9 and TRBJ1-2; TCRdb picks TRBD1, but there is no DNA to check that call. Germline assignment: CDR1 SEHNR and CDR2 FQNEAQ (reference sequence). CDR3 length: 14 amino acids. CDR3 amino acids: CASSSRGGDYGYTF.

The chain employs TRBV7-3 and TRBJ2-7; the D gene TCRdb calls, TRBD1, cannot be checked with no DNA. This CDR3 region has 14 residues. CDR1 SGHTA and CDR2 FQGTGA come from the germline V gene. The CDR3 sequence: CASSLAAGAYEQYF. Based on the CDR3 plus reference TRBV7-3 and TRBJ2-7, the full variable domain is GAGVSQTPSNKVTEKGKYVELRCDPISGHTALYWYRQSLGQGPEFLIYFQGTGAADDSGLPNDRFFAVRPEGSVSTLKIQRTERGDSAVYLCASSLAAGAYEQYFGPGTRLTVT.

The chain is built from TRBV20-1 and TRBJ2-3; there is no DNA to check the TCRdb D call of TRBD1. The CDR3 contains 15 residues. The germline V gene encodes CDR1 DFQATT and CDR2 SNEGSKA (reference sequence). CDR3 loop: CSAKTVIVPTDTQYF.

This rearrangement joins TRBV12-3 or TRBV12-4 to TRBJ1-2; TCRdb indicates TRBD1, and absent DNA this call remains unverified. The CDR3 has 14 residues. The CDR3 region is CASSLPGFLYGYTF.

The chain uses TRBV11-2 and TRBJ1-1. The CDR3 extends over 13 amino acids. Germline V gene data show CDR1 as SGHAT and CDR2 as FQNNGV. CDR3 protein: CASSLVLATEAFF.

This chain joins TRBV19 and TRBJ2-7; as DNA is missing, the TRBD1 call by TCRdb cannot be tested. CDR3 length: 14 amino acids. Germline CDR1 and CDR2: LNHDA and SQIVND (reference sequence). CDR3 region: CASSHRVGDYEQYF.

The gene calls are TRBV10-3 and TRBJ2-7; the TCRdb call, TRBD1, lacks DNA for checking. The CDR3 runs to 14 residues. CDR1 and CDR2 from the germline V gene are ENHRY and SYGVKD. CDR3: CAISETGEAYEQYF.

The genes are TRBV7-8 and TRBJ1-6. This CDR3 contains 18 residues. CDR1 and CDR2 from the germline V gene are SGHVS and FQNEAQ. This chain's CDR3 is CASSLGLTGRVRNSPLHF.

The chain has TRBV20-1 and TRBJ2-6; without DNA, the TCRdb call of TRBD2 cannot be checked. Germline V gives CDR1 DFQATT, CDR2 SNEGSKA (reference sequence). This CDR3 has 16 amino acids. The CDR3 protein is CSARKDFRLGANVLTF.

The chain has TRBV5-1 and TRBJ1-5. The CDR3 is 13 amino acids. In germline, CDR1 is SGHRS, CDR2 YFSETQ. CDR3 sequence reads: CASSPQGNQPQHF.

This chain links TRBV12-3 or TRBV12-4 with TRBJ1-5. This CDR3 has 12 residues. The CDR3 loop reads CASSLERQPQHF.

The chain joins TRBV23-1 to TRBJ1-3. TRBV23-1 is designated an ORF whose function remains uncertain. The CDR3 extends over 13 amino acids. CDR3 sequence: CASSHGGGNTIYF.

The chain is built from TRBV7-6 and TRBJ2-2; lacking DNA, the TRBD2 call made by TCRdb goes unchecked. The CDR3 covers 20 residues. Germline CDR1 and CDR2: SGHVS and FNYEAQ. The CDR3 loop is CASSLYPEVAGTRNTGELFF.

The chain has TRBV6-5 and TRBJ2-7; the TRBD2 assignment by TCRdb is unverifiable without DNA. Germline CDR1 is MNHEY and CDR2 is SVGAGI. The CDR3 covers 15 residues. The CDR3 sequence: CASSYSGTARDEQYF.

V usage is TRBV28 and J usage is TRBJ1-1; TCRdb names TRBD1, which stays unverified in the absence of DNA. Germline CDR1 MDHEN, CDR2 SYDVKM. The CDR3 sequence is 12 residues long. The CDR3 loop is CASSFVQGKAFF.

This rearrangement joins TRBV5-1 to TRBJ2-1. CDR3 length equals 13 residues. Germline V gene data show CDR1 as SGHRS and CDR2 as YFSETQ. CDR3 residues: CASSLEGFNEQFF.

The chain links TRBV15 to TRBJ2-7. CDR1 is LNHNV and CDR2 is YYDKDF in the germline V gene (reference sequence). The CDR3 contains 16 residues. CDR3 sequence: CATSRDRGSLSYEQYF.

The chain couples TRBV6-2 or TRBV6-3 to TRBJ2-6. Germline V CDR1 and CDR2: MNHEY, SVGEGT. The CDR3 is 20 amino acids. The CDR3 region is CASSPFPSFSVLSGANVLTF.

The chain joins TRBV25-1 to TRBJ1-1; TCRdb names TRBD1, which stays unverified in the absence of DNA. This CDR3 has 13 residues. The germline V gene encodes CDR1 MGHDK and CDR2 SYGVNS. The chain's CDR3 is CASSAIGGTEAFF.

The chain has TRBV19 and TRBJ1-1. The CDR3 length is 11 residues. CDR1 is LNHDA, CDR2 SQIVND, per germline (reference sequence). The chain's CDR3 is CASGLNTEAFF.

This rearrangement joins TRBV14 to TRBJ2-7; checking the TCRdb D call of TRBD1 is not possible without DNA. The germline V gene encodes CDR1 SGHDN and CDR2 FVKESK. The CDR3 runs to 13 residues. The CDR3 reads CASSLYGGHEQYF.

V usage is TRBV7-7 and J usage is TRBJ2-7; lacking DNA, the TRBD2 call made by TCRdb goes unchecked. Germline CDR1 is SSHAT and CDR2 is FNYEAQ (reference sequence). This CDR3 is built from 13 residues. The CDR3 region is CASSPLAGGEQYF.

The J gene is TRBJ2-7, the V gene TRBV7-2; TCRdb selects TRBD2, and the lack of DNA leaves this call unchecked. In germline, CDR1 is SGHTA, CDR2 FQGNSA. There are 15 residues in the CDR3. The CDR3 region is CASSSRLAINYEQYF.

The chain is built from TRBV7-2 and TRBJ2-7; the TCRdb D gene call, TRBD1, has no DNA to confirm it. The CDR3 length is 14 residues. The germline gives CDR1 SGHTA, CDR2 FQGNSA. Here the CDR3 reads CASSPAPGFYEQYF.

V usage is TRBV20-1 and J usage is TRBJ2-3; the TRBD1 assignment by TCRdb is unverifiable without DNA. Looked up from germline, CDR1 is DFQATT and CDR2 is SNEGSKA (reference sequence). The CDR3 covers 15 residues. This CDR3 reads CSAFTGQGKDGTQYF.